Following are 8 T cell receptor beta chains from one sample sequenced in a study of T cell changes during pregnancy in multiple sclerosis (dated by TCRdb to between 2018 and 2020). The method behind the library was the immunoSEQ multiplex PCR assay. Held by TCRdb, this immuneACCESS table contains in-frame sequences only and omits some clones. Under half of the omission traces to an unresolved V gene where checked; the cause of the rest is unknown. The sample data list 95,000 to 100,000 clones, and around 90% of these were observed just once. Of the sample, approximately 2.4% is held by the ten largest clones. The specimen was peripheral blood, collected after pregnancy. All receptors derive from a female donor in good health, enrolled as a control in a pregnancy study.

This clone was seen only once. Here the CDR3 reads CASSQASGVSYEQYF. The CDR3 region has the DNA TGCGCCAGCAGCCAAGCTTCGGGGGTCAGCTACGAGCAGTACTTC. The chain links TRBV4-1 to TRBJ2-7, with a possible D match to TRBD2 (6 bases). CDR1 is MGHRA and CDR2 is YSYEKL in the germline V gene. Trimming cost V 1 base and J 3 bases, with 13 bases left between them. CDR3 length equals 15 residues.

The V call is TRBV6-5, the J call TRBJ2-7, with D maybe TRBD2 (5 bases). Germline V gene lookup returns CDR1 MNHEY and CDR2 SVGAGI. V lost 7 bases, J lost 2 bases, and 12 bases lay in between. The CDR3 sequence is 13 residues long. The CDR3 loop reads CASTSAATYEQYF. In DNA, the CDR3 is TGTGCCAGCACCTCAGCGGCCACCTACGAGCAGTACTTC.

The chain has TRBV5-1 and TRBJ2-7; D perhaps matches TRBD2 (6 bases). Per the germline V gene, CDR1 is SGHRS and CDR2 is YFSETQ. This CDR3 has 15 amino acids. Deletions cut 0 bases from V and 2 bases from J, with 12 bases between. The CDR3 DNA reads as TGCGCCAGCAGCTTGGAAATGGCGGGGACCTACGAGCAGTACTTC. Its protein is CASSLEMAGTYEQYF.

DNA of the CDR3: TGTGCCAGCAGCCCCCCGCAGCGGCGTGGCTACACCTTC. Translation gives CASSPPQRRGYTF. The genes are TRBV7-2 and TRBJ1-2; D is ambiguous. From germline, CDR1 is SGHTA and CDR2 FQGNSA. The V and J ends lost 5 bases and 7 bases respectively, with 14 bases between them. This CDR3 is 13 amino acids long.

The rearrangement links TRBV27 to TRBJ2-7; D might be TRBD1 (5 bases). The CDR3 spans 16 residues. Trimming shortened V by 3 bases and J by 1 base, and 16 bases separated the two germline ends. Germline lookup yields CDR1 MNHEY and CDR2 SMNVEV (reference sequence). In DNA form, the CDR3 reads TGTGCCAGCAGTTTCGGGCCGCTTGGACAATCCTACGAGCAGTACTTC. Its protein product is CASSFGPLGQSYEQYF.

This rearrangement joins TRBV7-2 to TRBJ1-5, with 9 nucleotides matching TRBD1. V was clipped by 3 bases and J by 9 bases; unmatched bases: 9. The CDR3 has 15 residues. Germline V lookup: CDR1 SGHTA, CDR2 FQGNSA. This chain's CDR3 is CASSLGQGVVRPQHF. CDR3 coding DNA: TGTGCCAGCAGCTTGGGACAGGGTGTGGTAAGGCCCCAGCATTTT.

The V gene is TRBV7-3, the J gene TRBJ1-4, with D possibly TRBD1 on 5 matching bases. The CDR3 is made up of 14 amino acids. V lost 2 bases and J lost 8, with 12 bases in between. The germline CDR1 and CDR2 sequences are SGHTA and FQGTGA. This chain's CDR3 is CASSLLGRREKLFF. DNA for the CDR3: TGTGCCAGCAGCTTATTGGGGCGAAGGGAAAAACTGTTTTTT.

This clone has a single count. V gene TRBV6-1 combines with J gene TRBJ1-1, with D possibly matching TRBD1 (6 bases). Trimming took off 7 bases at V and 0 bases at J, with 15 bases between the two ends. The CDR3 runs to 15 residues. In germline, CDR1 is MNHNS, CDR2 SASEGT. As DNA, the CDR3 is TGTGCCAGCACCCAACAGGGTTACATGAACACTGAAGCTTTCTTT. It encodes CASTQQGYMNTEAFF.